This entry lists 18 T cell receptor beta chains sequenced from one sample in a study of low-dose radiotherapy and immunotherapy resistance in tumors. Described time point: after trial treatment. Treatment described: LDRT plus nivolumab, ipilimumab, low-dose cyclophosphamide and aspirin (RACIN trial). TRAV- and TRBV-specific primers, spanning alpha and beta chains, primed first-strand cDNA. With a V-primer adapter and a constant-region primer, TCRs were amplified for 20 to 25 PCR cycles. Using its own MiXCR run on the reads, TCRdb lists one record per CDR3 protein. This sample carries some 57,000 distinct CDR3 sequences, 20% to 25% of them seen once, and the ten largest clones take 6.5% to 7%. The sequencing used PBMCs, collected after low-dose radiotherapy plus immunotherapy. The receptors here all came from a male donor with prostate cancer.

Remarks on this clonotype: This probably arose from a read error, given a far larger clone one base away. The chain recombines TRBV6-2 or TRBV6-3 with TRBJ1-5; tentative D call: TRBD1 (5 bases). This CDR3 region has 14 residues. The germline V gene has CDR1 MNHEY and CDR2 SVGEGT. Trimming shortened V by 7 bases and J by 5 bases, and 15 bases separated the two germline ends. Here the CDR3 DNA reads TGTGCCAGCACTGCAGGTCAGGGCTATCAGCCCCAGCATTTT. It is translated as CASTAGQGYQPQHF.

This clonotype appeared many times. This chain connects TRBV2 to TRBJ2-1; no clear D. Germline V gene lookup returns CDR1 SNHLY and CDR2 FYNNEI. The V end was cut by 5 bases, the J end by 9 bases, with 20 bases between. The CDR3 is 15 amino acids. Here the CDR3 DNA reads TGTGCCAGCAGTCTTAGCCGCAGTGGATTGAGTGAGCAGTTCTTC. Translated: CASSLSRSGLSEQFF.

A note on this clonotype: A far larger clone lies a single base away; this is likely a read error. This chain uses TRBV10-3 with TRBJ2-7; a possible D gene is TRBD2 (6 bases). This CDR3 contains 12 residues. V shed 8 bases and J shed 3 bases, with 11 bases lying between them. CDR1 and CDR2 from the germline V gene are ENHRY and SYGVKD. Written as DNA, the CDR3 is TGTGCCATCGGGCTGGGAGGCTACGAGCAGTACTTC. This gives the protein CAIGLGGYEQYF.

The rearrangement links TRBV6-5 to TRBJ1-5; 8 bases are a match to TRBD1. V trimming: 8 bases; J trimming: 3 bases; junction bases outside the gene matches: 9. CDR1 and CDR2 (germline): MNHEY, SVGAGI. The CDR3 totals 15 residues. DNA of the CDR3: TGTGCCAGCGGGGGAGACAGGGGTTACAATCAGCCCCAGCATTTT. Amino acid sequence: CASGGDRGYNQPQHF.

The V call is TRBV4-2, the J call TRBJ1-1; 12 positions agree with TRBD1. Germline V gene lookup returns CDR1 LGHNA and CDR2 YNFKEQ. The V segment lost 0 bases and the J segment 3 bases; nucleotides outside the gene matches: 2. The CDR3 has 16 residues. The CDR3 is CASSQEGTGGYTEAFF. The CDR3 region has the DNA TGTGCCAGCAGCCAAGAAGGGACAGGGGGCTACACTGAAGCTTTCTTT.

This clonotype showed up many times. The chain is built from TRBV5-1 and TRBJ2-5; TRBD2 aligns across 10 bases. The CDR3 contains 14 residues. J lost 3 bases, V lost 4 bases, and 3 bases had no gene match. CDR1 is SGHRS and CDR2 is YFSETQ in the germline V gene. CDR3 nucleotides: TGCGCCAGCAGCCGGACTAGCGGCGAAGAGACCCAGTACTTC. As protein: CASSRTSGEETQYF.

The V and J genes are TRBV18 and TRBJ2-1; maybe TRBD1 (5 bases). V gave up 1 base and J gave up 5 bases, with 12 bases separating them. CDR3 length: 15 residues. From germline, CDR1 is KGHSH and CDR2 LQKENI. For the CDR3, the DNA is TGTGCCAGCTCACCACGGCAGGGCAGCAACAATGAGCAGTTCTTC. This gives the protein CASSPRQGSNNEQFF.

In its sample, this clonotype was seen many times. This chain uses TRBV21-1 with TRBJ2-3; the tabulated D call, TRBD1, remains unverified against the DNA. TRBV21-1 is a pseudogene locus. The CDR3 contains 14 residues. In DNA form, the CDR3 reads TGTGCCAGCTACTGGGGACCGGGCTATGGTACGCAGTATTTT. It translates to CASYWGPGYGTQYF.

In this sample, this clonotype turned up many times. The chain couples TRBV4-1 to TRBJ2-3; 7 nucleotides align to TRBD2. The J segment lost 0 bases and the V segment lost 7 bases, leaving 1 base of the junction unmatched. CDR3 size: 13 residues. Germline V gene data show CDR1 as MGHRA and CDR2 as YSYEKL. The CDR3 protein is CASKAGSTDTQYF. The CDR3, as DNA: TGCGCCAGCAAAGCGGGGAGCACAGATACGCAGTATTTT.

This clonotype has at least ten counts. This chain's CDR3 is CASSLDTNTEAFF. CDR3 bases: TGTGCCAGCAGTTTGGACACGAACACTGAAGCTTTCTTT. The V and J genes are TRBV9 and TRBJ1-1; TRBD1 might be the D (5 bases). Germline V lookup: CDR1 SGDLS, CDR2 YYNGEE. Trimming took 5 bases from V and 1 from J, leaving 9 bases between them. The length of the CDR3 is 13 residues.

This clonotype was seen more than once but under ten times. J is TRBJ2-6 and V is TRBV5-1; D gene ambiguous. Germline CDR1 and CDR2: SGHRS and YFSETQ. This CDR3 has 15 residues. The V end was cut by 0 bases, the J end by 0 bases, with 4 bases between. DNA of the CDR3: TGCGCCAGCAGCTTGGACAACTCTGGGGCCAACGTCCTGACTTTC. This encodes CASSLDNSGANVLTF.

This clonotype was detected many times. The chain employs TRBV29-1 and TRBJ2-3; D is uncertain. Between the trimmed V and J ends, which lost 4 bases and 4 bases, there was a span of 6 bases. CDR1 and CDR2 from the germline V gene are SQVTM and ANQGSEA. The CDR3 has 11 residues. CDR3 loop: CSVGGSDTQYF. The CDR3 DNA is TGCAGCGTTGGAGGTTCAGATACGCAGTATTTT.

This clonotype was picked up many times. This chain uses TRBV24-1 with TRBJ2-7, with D possibly being TRBD1 (5 bases). Germline loops: CDR1 KGHDR, CDR2 SFDVKD. The CDR3 loop spans 12 amino acids. The ends were cut back, 3 bases at V and 3 bases at J, with 5 bases in the middle. The CDR3 nucleotides read TGTGCCACCAGTGATAGGGGCTACGAGCAGTACTTC. This sequence encodes CATSDRGYEQYF.

The V and J genes are TRBV29-1 and TRBJ2-1, with 7 nucleotides matching TRBD2. Unmatched junction bases numbered 20, after V lost 7 bases and J lost 5 bases. Germline CDR1 SQVTM, CDR2 ANQGSEA. The CDR3 covers 17 residues. CDR3 sequence (DNA): TGCAGCGAAGGGGACCGGGCGGTGCGGGAGTCCGACAATGAGCAGTTCTTC. Translation: CSEGDRAVRESDNEQFF.

This rearrangement joins TRBV7-2 to TRBJ1-2; 10 bases match TRBD1. Germline V CDR1 and CDR2: SGHTA, FQGNSA. The CDR3 spans 14 residues. V lost 9 bases, J lost 4 bases, and 8 bases stayed unmatched. The CDR3 reads CARAGDRGIYGYTF. The CDR3 nucleotides are TGTGCCAGGGCTGGGGACAGGGGTATCTATGGCTACACCTTC.

This clonotype was detected only a few times. The J gene is TRBJ2-7, the V gene TRBV5-4; tentatively, D is TRBD2 (5 bases). Looked up from germline, CDR1 is SGHNT and CDR2 is YYREEE (reference sequence). This CDR3 has 13 residues. V dropped 4 bases and J dropped 3 bases, with 11 bases sitting between them. In DNA, the CDR3 is TGTGCCAGCAGCGCCCGGGAACACTACGAGCAGTACTTC. This encodes CASSAREHYEQYF.

This clonotype occurred a few times. This chain links TRBV24-1 with TRBJ2-2; 11 nucleotides agree with TRBD1. Germline CDR1 is KGHDR and CDR2 is SFDVKD. This CDR3 region has 16 residues. J was trimmed by 6 bases and V by 3 bases; bases with no gene match: 5. The CDR3 DNA is TGTGCCACCAGTGATCCGGGACAGGGGGTCCCCGGGGAGCTGTTTTTT. Its translation is CATSDPGQGVPGELFF.

At least ten counts were recorded for this clonotype. The genes are TRBV29-1 and TRBJ2-5, with D perhaps matching TRBD2 (6 bases). Trimming shortened V by 3 bases and J by 2 bases, and 10 bases separated the two germline ends. Germline loops: CDR1 SQVTM, CDR2 ANQGSEA. CDR3 size: 13 residues. The chain's CDR3 is CSVEVTRQETQYF. CDR3 coding DNA: TGCAGCGTTGAGGTGACTAGACAAGAGACCCAGTACTTC.